This TCR beta chain is drawn from a study of control samples from healthy donors and cancer patients. The CDR3 runs 17 residues. Unmatched junction bases numbered 20, after V lost 6 bases and J lost 9 bases. CDR1 is MDHEN and CDR2 is SYDVKM in the germline V gene. The data were produced by immunoSEQ multiplex PCR, yet TCRdb's version contains in-frame clones alone and is incomplete. Among roughly 370,000 clones listed, more than 80% were seen once. Sequenced material: PBMCs. V gene TRBV28 combines with J gene TRBJ2-7; 10 bases are a match to TRBD2. The TCR originated in a man aged 35 to 55 with head and neck cancer. CDR3 residues: CASSFGAVGLAGDVQYF. In DNA form, the CDR3 reads TGTGCCAGCAGCTTCGGCGCGGTCGGTCTAGCGGGAGACGTGCAGTACTTC.